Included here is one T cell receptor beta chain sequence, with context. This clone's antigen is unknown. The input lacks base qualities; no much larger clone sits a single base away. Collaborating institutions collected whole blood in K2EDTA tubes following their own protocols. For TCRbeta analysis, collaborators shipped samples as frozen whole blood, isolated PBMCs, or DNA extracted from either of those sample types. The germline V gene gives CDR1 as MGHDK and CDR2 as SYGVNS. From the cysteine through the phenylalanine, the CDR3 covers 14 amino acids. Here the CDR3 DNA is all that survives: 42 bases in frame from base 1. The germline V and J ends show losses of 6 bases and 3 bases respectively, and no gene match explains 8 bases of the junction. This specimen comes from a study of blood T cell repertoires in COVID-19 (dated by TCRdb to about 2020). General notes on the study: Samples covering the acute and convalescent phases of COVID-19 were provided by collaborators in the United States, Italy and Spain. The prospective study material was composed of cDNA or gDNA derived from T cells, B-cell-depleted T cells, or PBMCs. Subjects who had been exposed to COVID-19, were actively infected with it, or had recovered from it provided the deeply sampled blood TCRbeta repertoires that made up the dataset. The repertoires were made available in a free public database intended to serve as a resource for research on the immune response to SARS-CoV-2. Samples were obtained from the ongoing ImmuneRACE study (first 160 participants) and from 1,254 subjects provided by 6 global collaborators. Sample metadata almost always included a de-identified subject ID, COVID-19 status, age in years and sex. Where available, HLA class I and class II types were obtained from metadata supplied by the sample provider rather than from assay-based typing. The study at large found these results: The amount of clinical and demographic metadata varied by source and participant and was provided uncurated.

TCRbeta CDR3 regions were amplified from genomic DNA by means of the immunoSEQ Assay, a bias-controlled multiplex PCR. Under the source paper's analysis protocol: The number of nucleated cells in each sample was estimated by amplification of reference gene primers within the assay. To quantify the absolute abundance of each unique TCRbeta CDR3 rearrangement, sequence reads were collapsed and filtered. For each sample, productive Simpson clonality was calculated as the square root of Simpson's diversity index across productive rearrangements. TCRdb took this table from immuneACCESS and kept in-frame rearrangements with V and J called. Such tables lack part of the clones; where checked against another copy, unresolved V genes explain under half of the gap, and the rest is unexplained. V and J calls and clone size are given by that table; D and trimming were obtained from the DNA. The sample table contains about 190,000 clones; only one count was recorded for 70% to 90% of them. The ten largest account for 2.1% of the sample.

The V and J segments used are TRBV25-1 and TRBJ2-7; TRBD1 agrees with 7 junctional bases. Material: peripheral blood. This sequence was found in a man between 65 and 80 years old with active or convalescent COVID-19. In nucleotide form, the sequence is TGTGCCAGCAGCCCGGACAGGACCTTCTACGAGCAGTACTTC. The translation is CASSPDRTFYEQYF.